These 4 T cell receptor beta chains were sequenced from one sample in a study of blood T cell repertoires in COVID-19. Using immunoSEQ multiplex PCR, the repertoire was profiled, and TCRdb retains in-frame clones only, with some absent. Of approximately 130,000 clones in the sample, less than 90% were seen once. Source material: PBMCs or T cells enriched from blood (not recorded which). The receptor source for this set is a man aged 25 to 40 who had recovered from COVID-19.

CDR3 DNA: TGTGCCAGTAGTCACTCCATCGGACAAAACAATCAGCCCCAGCATTTT. This translates into CASSHSIGQNNQPQHF. The V and J genes are TRBV19 and TRBJ1-5; D possibly corresponds to TRBD1 (5 bases). This CDR3 region has 16 residues. Trimming stripped 5 bases from V and 3 bases from J, with 17 bases between. CDR1 and CDR2 (germline): LNHDA, SQIVND (reference sequence).

This clone was seen just once. This chain connects TRBV5-8 to TRBJ1-6; unclear D gene. Germline assignment: CDR1 SGHTS and CDR2 YDEGEE. The CDR3 totals 16 residues. The V and J ends lost 4 bases and 2 bases respectively, with 13 bases between them. The CDR3, as DNA: TGTGCCAGCAGCCTGCCGGGCGGGACCTATAATTCACCCCTCCACTTT. This translates into CASSLPGGTYNSPLHF.

The rearrangement uses TRBV9 and TRBJ2-1; 9 bases match TRBD2. CDR1 and CDR2 from the germline V gene are SGDLS and YYNGEE. The V gene end was trimmed by 1 base and the J gene end by 4 bases; junction bases not matched to a gene: 6. CDR3 length: 16 amino acids. The CDR3 here is CASSVQAGGPYNEQFF. The CDR3 nucleotides are TGTGCCAGCAGCGTACAGGCGGGAGGGCCTTACAATGAGCAGTTCTTC. Filled out from reference TRBV9 and TRBJ2-1, the complete variable domain reads DSGVTQTPKHLITATGQRVTLRCSPRSGDLSVYWYQQSLDQGLQFLIQYYNGEERAKGNILERFSAQQFPDLHSELNLSSLELGDSALYFCASSVQAGGPYNEQFFGPGTRLTVL.

The gene calls are TRBV6-5 and TRBJ1-5; tentatively, D is TRBD1 (5 bases). In germline, CDR1 is MNHEY, CDR2 SVGAGI. The V end was cut by 2 bases, the J end by 7 bases, with 9 bases between. The CDR3 has 13 residues. DNA for the CDR3: TGTGCCAGCAGTTACACCGACAGCCAGCCCCAGCATTTT. Translated: CASSYTDSQPQHF.